The T cell receptor beta chain described here comes from a study of CD8 T cells in ankylosing spondylitis. TCRdb processed the 5' RACE reads anew with MiXCR; each CDR3 protein has one entry. The sample has roughly 180,000 distinct CDR3 sequences, 9.5% to 15% seen once; the top ten hold about 15%. V gave up 8 bases and J gave up 2 bases, with 13 bases separating them. The CDR3 sequence is 13 residues long. Germline loops: CDR1 SGHVS, CDR2 FNYEAQ. This sequence originates from a male donor with ankylosing spondylitis or in good health (not recorded which). Material: blood, either unsorted or a sorted T cell fraction (not recorded which). This rearrangement joins TRBV7-6 to TRBJ2-7; D unclear. CDR3 loop: CASGSSLTYEQYF. The CDR3, as DNA: TGTGCCAGCGGCAGCTCACTTACCTACGAGCAGTACTTC.